The rows below give T cell receptor beta chains drawn from one sample of a study of blood T cells in healthy people across ages. In TCRdb, the 5' RACE reads were re-called with MiXCR into one record per CDR3 protein. Of about 1.5 million distinct CDR3 sequences in the sample, roughly 40% were seen once. Source material: blood. These receptors were obtained from a woman under 30 in good health. Both conserved end residues are part of each CDR3. Each record gives: D gene, V gene, clone size, J gene, CDR3 DNA, CDR3 protein. A D gene is named only where the DNA matches it firmly. Clone size is not always given. Where it is, it says once, few, many or a class for expanded clones.

TRBD1	TRBV6-5	-	TRBJ2-5	TGTGCCAGCAGTTTACAGGGGGGACAAGAGACCCAGTACTTC	CASSLQGGQETQYF
-	TRBV6-1	-	TRBJ1-1	TGTGCCAGCAGTGAAGCTGCAAGGATGAACACTGAAGCTTTCTTT	CASSEAARMNTEAFF
TRBD1	TRBV6-1	-	TRBJ2-7	TGTGCCATTCCGGACAGGGAAGACCCCTACGAGCAGTACTTC	CAIPDREDPYEQYF
-	TRBV20-1	-	TRBJ1-6	TGCAGCGGCCGGGGGGGGAATAATTCACCCCTCCACTTT	CSGRGGNNSPLHF
-	TRBV5-1	few	TRBJ1-6	TGCGCCAGCAGCTTCAGTGATAATTCACCCCTCCACTTT	CASSFSDNSPLHF
-	TRBV7-2	-	TRBJ2-1	TGTGCCAGCAGCTGGGACCCGAGCTCCTACAATGAGCAGTTCTTC	CASSWDPSSYNEQFF
-	TRBV28	few	TRBJ1-5	TGTGCCAGCAGTTTAGACAGAATCGCTAATCAGCCCCAGCATTTT	CASSLDRIANQPQHF
TRBD2	TRBV3-1	-	TRBJ2-1	TGTGCCAGCAGCCCCCAAGGGACTAGCGGGGGGGCAACGCAGTTCTTC	CASSPQGTSGGATQFF
-	TRBV6-1	-	TRBJ2-3	TGTGCCAGCACGGGACCCCCCGCGCAGTATTTT	CASTGPPAQYF
-	TRBV25-1	few	TRBJ2-5	TGTGCCAGCAGTGAATCGGGGGCCCAAGAGACCCAGTACTTC	CASSESGAQETQYF
-	TRBV29-1	-	TRBJ2-5	TGCAGCTACCGTTACGTCGGAGAGACCCAGTACTTC	CSYRYVGETQYF
TRBD2	TRBV7-2	-	TRBJ2-5	TGTGCCAGCAGCACTTGGGGCGGGGGGATAGAGACCCAGTACTTC	CASSTWGGGIETQYF
TRBD1	TRBV7-6	few	TRBJ1-1	TGTGCCAGCAGTCAGTTTGAGGTGGACAGGGGGGGATGGACTGAAGCTTTCTTT	CASSQFEVDRGGWTEAFF
TRBD2	TRBV20-1	many	TRBJ2-1	TGCAGTGCTGGGACTAGCGGCGCCTACAATGAGCAGTTCTTC	CSAGTSGAYNEQFF
TRBD1	TRBV30	once	TRBJ2-7	TGTGCCTGGAGTACAGGGGGTTCCTACGAGCAGTACTTC	CAWSTGGSYEQYF
TRBD2	TRBV4-1	-	TRBJ2-1	TGCGCCAGCAGCCAAGACCACGGGAGGACTTACAATGAGCAGTTCTTC	CASSQDHGRTYNEQFF
-	TRBV7-2	-	TRBJ2-1	TGTGCCAGCAGCTTACCTGCCTTGATGGGCAATGAGCAGTTCTTC	CASSLPALMGNEQFF
-	TRBV24-1	-	TRBJ2-7	TGTGCCACCAGTGCTCAGGGCGAAGGCGAGCAGTACTTC	CATSAQGEGEQYF
TRBD2	TRBV2	-	TRBJ2-7	TGTGCCAGCAGTGGGGGACTAGCGGGCGTTAAGGTGCAGTACTTC	CASSGGLAGVKVQYF
-	TRBV21-1	few	TRBJ1-5	TGTGCCAGCAGCAAAGCGCCAGAGGGACAGTTTAATCAGCCCCAGCATTTT	CASSKAPEGQFNQPQHF
-	TRBV20-1	-	TRBJ1-6	TGCAGTGCTAGCTTGCCTAGCCCCTGGGGCTCACCCCTCCACTTT	CSASLPSPWGSPLHF
TRBD2	TRBV7-3	-	TRBJ2-1	TGTGCCAGCAGCTTAACGGGGACTAGCGGGGGGTACAATGAGCAGTTTTTC	CASSLTGTSGGYNEQFF
TRBD2	TRBV7-8	-	TRBJ2-1	TGTGCCAGCAGCTTGTCGGGACTAGCGGGGGACAATGAGCAGTTCTTC	CASSLSGLAGDNEQFF
-	TRBV12-5	-	TRBJ1-5	TGTGCTAGTGGTTTGACCGCCAATCAGCCCCAGCATTTT	CASGLTANQPQHF
-	TRBV12-3/TRBV12-4	few	TRBJ2-7	TGTGCCAGCACGCAGGGGGGCGACGAGCAGTACTTC	CASTQGGDEQYF
-	TRBV25-1	-	TRBJ1-5	TGTGCCAGCGGGAGACCGGGGAGCAATCAGCCCCAGCATTTT	CASGRPGSNQPQHF
TRBD2	TRBV20-1	few	TRBJ2-1	TGCAGTGCCTCGACTAGCGTATACAATGAGCAGTTCTTC	CSASTSVYNEQFF
-	TRBV4-1	once	TRBJ2-7	TGCGCCAGCAGCCAAGATACAACAGGGAACTACAATGAGCAGTACTTC	CASSQDTTGNYNEQYF
-	TRBV11-2	-	TRBJ2-3	TGTGCCAGCCGTTGGGTCGATAGTGTGACAGATACGCAGTATTTT	CASRWVDSVTDTQYF
TRBD2	TRBV27	-	TRBJ2-3	TGTGCCAGCAGCCCGACTAGCGGGATGGCTACAGATACGCAGTATTTT	CASSPTSGMATDTQYF
-	TRBV18	-	TRBJ2-1	TGTGCCAGCTCACCACCCGGGGGCATGGGGAATGAGCAGTTCTTC	CASSPPGGMGNEQFF
TRBD1	TRBV29-1	few	TRBJ1-1	TGCAGCGTCGACAGGGTGACCAACACTGAAGCTTTCTTT	CSVDRVTNTEAFF
TRBD1	TRBV7-2	few	TRBJ1-1	TGTGCCAGCAGCTCCTCGACAGGGGGGTACACTGAAGCTTTCTTT	CASSSSTGGYTEAFF
TRBD2	TRBV4-1	-	TRBJ2-1	TGCGCCAGCAGCGGACTAGCGGGGGCGGACAATGAGCAGTTCTTC	CASSGLAGADNEQFF
-	TRBV29-1	-	TRBJ1-2	TGCAGCGCCCTGGTAGGCGACTATGACTACACCTTC	CSALVGDYDYTF
TRBD2	TRBV20-1	-	TRBJ2-5	TGCAGTGCTACACTAGCGGGGATAGAGACCCAGTACTTC	CSATLAGIETQYF
-	TRBV6-2/TRBV6-3	-	TRBJ2-7	TGTGCCAGCAGTTACCCGTCCAAGGGGACCTACGAGCAGTACTTC	CASSYPSKGTYEQYF
-	TRBV20-1	-	TRBJ2-1	TGCAGTGCCGAAGGCAGTCCTACCTACAATGAGCAGTTCTTC	CSAEGSPTYNEQFF
-	TRBV27	-	TRBJ2-3	TGTGCCAGCACACGAGGGGATACGCAGTATTTT	CASTRGDTQYF
-	TRBV2	-	TRBJ2-2	TGTGCCAGCAAGAGAGGGGAAGTCGGGGAGCTGTTTTTT	CASKRGEVGELFF